The present T cell receptor beta chain was sequenced within a study of T cells in Graves' hyperthyroidism and ophthalmopathy. This clonotype has a count of ten or more. The junction had 4 bases not matched to a gene; V was cut back by 4 bases and J by 4 bases. The CDR3 runs 14 residues. CDR1 is SNHLY, CDR2 FYNNEI, per germline. RNA transcripts gave rise to amplified TCR beta CDR3 regions. The HTBI set primed first-round TCR CDR3 RT-PCR. A single record per CDR3 protein comes from TCRdb applying MiXCR to the multiplex PCR reads. The sample shows hundreds of thousands of distinct CDR3 sequences, more than 30% of them seen only once.

The receptor was isolated from a man between 18 and 35 years old with Graves' hyperthyroidism. The rearrangement joins TRBV2 to TRBJ2-5, with 9 bases identical to TRBD2. The source material was blood. This CDR3 reads CASSGGGAAETQYF. The CDR3, as DNA: TGTGCCAGCAGTGGCGGGGGGGCCGCAGAGACCCAGTACTTC.